A selection of T cell receptor beta chains follows, all from one sample in a study of T-cell memory formation after mild COVID-19. TCRdb itself ran the 5' RACE reads through MiXCR, one entry per CDR3 protein. This sample yields about 240,000 distinct CDR3 sequences, of which around a tenth are seen a single time; 20% to 25% belongs to the top ten. The sample comprised PBMCs or a T cell subset sorted from them (not recorded which). The receptors were gathered from a man younger than 30 who had mild COVID-19 (a few samples of this study predate the infection). Cell type and time point are not known. Each CDR3 is given with its conserved first and last residue. The D gene is left open where the match is weak. Not every row has a clone size; where given, it reads once, few, many or a size class.

.	TRBV20-1	few	TRBJ2-1	CSARRPGVGPHEQFF	TGCAGTGCTAGACGTCCGGGAGTGGGGCCCCATGAGCAGTTCTTC
TRBD1	TRBV20-1	.	TRBJ1-4	CSAGNRGGEKLFF	TGCAGTGCTGGAAACAGGGGAGGTGAAAAACTGTTTTTT
.	TRBV7-3	many	TRBJ1-2	CASSLGPDSNYGYTF	TGTGCCAGCAGCTTGGGGCCAGACTCTAACTATGGCTACACCTTC
.	TRBV24-1	.	TRBJ2-3	CATSDFAAGSTDTQYF	TGTGCCACCAGTGATTTTGCGGCGGGGAGCACAGATACGCAGTATTTT
TRBD1	TRBV12-3/TRBV12-4	.	TRBJ1-6	CASMDRAYSPLHF	TGTGCCAGCATGGACAGGGCCTATTCACCCCTCCACTTT
.	TRBV7-9	few	TRBJ1-4	CASSPYAATNEKLFF	TGTGCCAGCAGCCCCTACGCGGCAACTAATGAAAAACTGTTTTTT
TRBD1	TRBV6-1	many	TRBJ1-2	CASRNTGGGSYGYTF	TGTGCCAGCAGGAACACAGGGGGTGGTTCCTATGGCTACACCTTC
.	TRBV11-2	.	TRBJ2-5	CANSPKREGASRETQYF	TGTGCCAACAGCCCCAAGAGGGAGGGGGCGAGTCGAGAGACCCAGTACTTC
TRBD2	TRBV15	.	TRBJ2-5	CATSREVAGVETQYF	TGTGCCACCAGCAGAGAGGTAGCGGGGGTAGAGACCCAGTACTTC
.	TRBV4-2	many	TRBJ2-7	CASSQEPSSYEQYF	TGTGCCAGCAGCCAAGAACCGAGCTCCTACGAGCAGTACTTC
TRBD2	TRBV5-5	.	TRBJ2-3	CASQRGATDTQYF	TGTGCCAGCCAGCGGGGGGCCACAGATACGCAGTATTTT
TRBD1	TRBV7-3	.	TRBJ2-3	CASSFGQGFTDTQYF	TGTGCCAGCAGCTTCGGACAGGGTTTCACAGATACGCAGTATTTT
.	TRBV5-1	few	TRBJ2-3	CASSYGLITDTQYF	TGCGCCAGCAGCTACGGACTAATCACAGATACGCAGTATTTT
.	TRBV23-1	.	TRBJ1-5	CASRLPEGQQPQHF	TGCGCCAGCAGACTTCCCGAGGGTCAGCAGCCCCAGCATTTT
.	TRBV20-1	few	TRBJ2-4	CSARARVQYF	TGCAGTGCTAGAGCGCGGGTTCAGTACTTC
.	TRBV29-1	.	TRBJ2-5	CSVGSGPETQYF	TGCAGCGTTGGATCGGGGCCGGAGACCCAGTACTTC
TRBD2	TRBV11-2	.	TRBJ2-7	CASSFTSGSYEQYF	TGTGCCAGCAGCTTCACTAGCGGCTCCTACGAGCAGTACTTC
.	TRBV20-1	.	TRBJ1-5	CSAMETPQHF	TGCAGTGCCATGGAGACGCCCCAGCATTTT
.	TRBV20-1	few	TRBJ2-5	CSVQRLETQYF	TGCAGTGTTCAAAGACTAGAGACCCAGTACTTC
.	TRBV4-1	once	TRBJ2-1	CASSQDQGSNEKFF	TGCGCCAGCAGCCAAGATCAGGGGAGCAATGAGAAGTTCTTC
.	TRBV7-2	few	TRBJ2-4	CASSFNRMNIQYF	TGTGCCAGCAGCTTTAACAGGATGAACATTCAGTACTTC
TRBD2	TRBV6-5	many	TRBJ2-7	CASSYTLLRGATEQYF	TGTGCCAGCAGTTACACTCTCTTGCGGGGGGCCACCGAGCAGTACTTC
TRBD1	TRBV7-9	.	TRBJ2-3	CASSLAGRGSDTQYF	TGTGCCAGCAGCTTAGCTGGCAGGGGGAGTGATACGCAGTATTTT
TRBD1	TRBV5-5	.	TRBJ2-3	CASSLRTGGLDTQYF	TGTGCCAGCAGCTTAAGGACAGGGGGCCTAGATACGCAGTATTTT
.	TRBV12-3/TRBV12-4	many	TRBJ2-6	CASSLAGANVLTF	TGTGCCAGCAGTTTGGCCGGGGCCAACGTCCTGACTTTC
.	TRBV7-9	many	TRBJ2-2	CANGEGNTGELFF	TGTGCCAATGGCGAGGGGAACACCGGGGAGCTGTTTTTT
.	TRBV24-1	many	TRBJ2-7	CATNPAERAYEQYF	TGTGCCACGAACCCGGCAGAAAGGGCCTACGAGCAGTACTTC
.	TRBV7-9	few	TRBJ1-5	CASSKGLGNQPQHF	TGTGCCAGCAGCAAGGGATTAGGGAATCAGCCCCAGCATTTT